This T cell receptor beta chain was sequenced in a study of T cell responses to AZD1222 COVID-19 vaccine. Deletions cut 6 bases from V and 8 bases from J, with 14 bases between. CDR1 and CDR2 from the germline V gene are WSHSY and SAAADI. The CDR3 has 13 amino acids. Libraries were prepared by immunoSEQ multiplex PCR; TCRdb keeps only in-frame clonotypes and omits some of them. The sample includes approximately 150,000 clones, roughly 92% of them seen just once. A remark on this clone: Antigen unknown.

Study-wide results and caveats: Spike-specific TCR breadth and depth both grew after two AZD1222 doses.

The chain joins TRBV10-2 to TRBJ2-1; possible D gene TRBD2, 5 bases. The sequence was obtained from an adult who received the AZD1222 COVID-19 vaccine. Sequencing used peripheral blood, obtained 28 days after the second AZD1222 dose. The CDR3 here is CASRDAGFDEQFF. For the CDR3, the DNA is TGCGCCAGCAGAGATGCGGGTTTCGATGAGCAGTTCTTC.